Included here is one T cell receptor (beta chain) sequence, with context. The antigen is unknown. Sequencing used immunoSEQ multiplex PCR; TCRdb keeps in-frame clones, though not all of them. The table includes about 100,000 clones, 88% detected once. The germline V and J ends were trimmed by 2 bases and 5 bases, with 10 bases remaining between them. The germline V gene has CDR1 LNHDA and CDR2 SQIVND (reference sequence). This CDR3 region has 13 residues. This entry belongs to a study of T cell responses to AZD1222 COVID-19 vaccine. Whole-study results and caveats: Elevations in Spike-specific TCR breadth and depth followed administration of two AZD1222 doses. Only a handful of AZD1222 recipients tested seropositive at baseline. Most donors were white British, females outnumbered males, and clonal diversity was possibly underestimated. The study found vaccine-associated CD4 TCRs spanning spike, dominant at 160-218 and 743-854.

The TCR originated in an adult in good health. The sample in question was peripheral blood, obtained on day 0 of AZD1222 vaccination. The rearrangement links TRBV19 to TRBJ2-7; D gene ambiguous. CDR3 DNA: TGTGCCAGTAGTATAAGAAAGGGTGACGAGCAGTACTTC. Amino acid sequence: CASSIRKGDEQYF.